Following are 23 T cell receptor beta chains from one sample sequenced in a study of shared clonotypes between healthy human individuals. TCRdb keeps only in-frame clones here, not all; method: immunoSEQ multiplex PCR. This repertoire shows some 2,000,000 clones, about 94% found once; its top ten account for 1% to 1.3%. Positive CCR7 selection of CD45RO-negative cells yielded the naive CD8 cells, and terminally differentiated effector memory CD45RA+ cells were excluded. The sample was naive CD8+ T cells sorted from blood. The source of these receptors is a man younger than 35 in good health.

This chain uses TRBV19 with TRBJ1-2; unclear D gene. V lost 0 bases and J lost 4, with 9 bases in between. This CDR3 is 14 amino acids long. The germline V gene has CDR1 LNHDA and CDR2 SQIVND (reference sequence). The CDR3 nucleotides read TGTGCCAGTAGTATAGATGGAGAGGGCTATGGCTACACCTTC. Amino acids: CASSIDGEGYGYTF.

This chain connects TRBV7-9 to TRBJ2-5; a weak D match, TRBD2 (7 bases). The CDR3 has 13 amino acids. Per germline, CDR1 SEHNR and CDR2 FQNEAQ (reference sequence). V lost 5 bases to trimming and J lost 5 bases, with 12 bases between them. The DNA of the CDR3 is TGTGCCAGCAGCCAAGGGGGGGATGAGACCCAGTACTTC. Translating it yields CASSQGGDETQYF.

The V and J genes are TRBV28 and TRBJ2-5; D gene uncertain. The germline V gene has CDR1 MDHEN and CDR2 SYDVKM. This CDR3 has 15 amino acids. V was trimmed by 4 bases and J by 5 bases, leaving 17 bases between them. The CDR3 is CASSYYGSVEETQYF. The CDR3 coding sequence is TGTGCCAGCAGTTATTACGGGTCCGTAGAGGAGACCCAGTACTTC. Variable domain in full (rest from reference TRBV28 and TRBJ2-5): DVKVTQSSRYLVKRTGEKVFLECVQDMDHENMFWYRQDPGLGLRLIYFSYDVKMKEKGDIPEGYSVSREKKERFSLILESASTNQTSMYLCASSYYGSVEETQYFGPGTRLLVL.

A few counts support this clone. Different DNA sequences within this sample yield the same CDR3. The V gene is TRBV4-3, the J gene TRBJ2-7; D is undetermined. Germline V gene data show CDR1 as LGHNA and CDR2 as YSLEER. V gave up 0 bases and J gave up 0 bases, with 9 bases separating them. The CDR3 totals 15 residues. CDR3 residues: CASSQEGTVSYEQYF. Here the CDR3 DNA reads TGCGCCAGCAGCCAAGAAGGTACAGTCTCCTACGAGCAGTACTTC.

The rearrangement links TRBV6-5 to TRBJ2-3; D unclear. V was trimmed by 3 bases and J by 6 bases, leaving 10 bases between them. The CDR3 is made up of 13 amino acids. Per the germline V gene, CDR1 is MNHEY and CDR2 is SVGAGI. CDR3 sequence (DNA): TGTGCCAGCAGTTATGGGATCGGGGATACGCAGTATTTT. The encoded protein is CASSYGIGDTQYF.

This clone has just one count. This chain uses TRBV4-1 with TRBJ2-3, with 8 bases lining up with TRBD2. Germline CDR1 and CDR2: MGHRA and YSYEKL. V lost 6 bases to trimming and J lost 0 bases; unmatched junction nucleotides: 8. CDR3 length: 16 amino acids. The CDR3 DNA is TGCGCCAGCAGTGCTACTAGCGGAATTAGCACAGATACGCAGTATTTT. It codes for CASSATSGISTDTQYF.

Here the CDR3 DNA reads TGTGCCACCCGGGACTCTTACACAGATACGCAGTATTTT. Translated, it gives CATRDSYTDTQYF. The chain is built from TRBV28 and TRBJ2-3, with D perhaps matching TRBD2 (6 bases). This CDR3 is built from 13 residues. The ends were cut back, 10 bases at V and 2 bases at J, with 13 bases in the middle. Germline lookup yields CDR1 MDHEN and CDR2 SYDVKM.

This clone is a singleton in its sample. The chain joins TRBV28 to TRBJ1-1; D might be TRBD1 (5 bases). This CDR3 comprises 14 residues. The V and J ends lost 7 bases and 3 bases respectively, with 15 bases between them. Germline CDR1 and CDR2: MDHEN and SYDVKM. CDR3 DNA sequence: TGTGCCAGCACTCAGGGTGCGGCATACACTGAAGCTTTCTTT. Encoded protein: CASTQGAAYTEAFF. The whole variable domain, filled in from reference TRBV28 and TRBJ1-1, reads DVKVTQSSRYLVKRTGEKVFLECVQDMDHENMFWYRQDPGLGLRLIYFSYDVKMKEKGDIPEGYSVSREKKERFSLILESASTNQTSMYLCASTQGAAYTEAFFGQGTRLTVV.

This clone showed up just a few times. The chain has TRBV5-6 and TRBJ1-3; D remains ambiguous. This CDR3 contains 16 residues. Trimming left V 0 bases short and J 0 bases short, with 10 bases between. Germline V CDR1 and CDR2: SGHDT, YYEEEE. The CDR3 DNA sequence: TGTGCCAGCAGCTTGGTCCCTGCTTACTCTGGAAACACCATATATTTT. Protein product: CASSLVPAYSGNTIYF.

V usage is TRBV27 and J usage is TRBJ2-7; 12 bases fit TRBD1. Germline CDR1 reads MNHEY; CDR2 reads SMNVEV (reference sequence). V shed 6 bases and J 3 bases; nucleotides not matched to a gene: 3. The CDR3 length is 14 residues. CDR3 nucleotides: TGTGCCAGCAGCTGGGACAGGGGGCACTACGAGCAGTACTTC. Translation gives CASSWDRGHYEQYF.

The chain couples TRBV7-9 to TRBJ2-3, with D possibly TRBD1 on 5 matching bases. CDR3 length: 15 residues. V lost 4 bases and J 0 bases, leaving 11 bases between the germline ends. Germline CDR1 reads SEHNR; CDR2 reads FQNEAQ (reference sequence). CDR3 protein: CASSSQGSSTDTQYF. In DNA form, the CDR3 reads TGTGCCAGCAGCTCCCAGGGCTCTAGCACAGATACGCAGTATTTT.

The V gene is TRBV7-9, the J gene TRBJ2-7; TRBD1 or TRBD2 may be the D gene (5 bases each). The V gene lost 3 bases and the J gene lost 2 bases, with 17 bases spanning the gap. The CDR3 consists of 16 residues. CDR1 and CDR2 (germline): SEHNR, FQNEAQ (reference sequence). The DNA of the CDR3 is TGTGCCAGCAGCTTGGGGGAGTTGGCCCGAGCCTACGAGCAGTACTTC. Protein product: CASSLGELARAYEQYF.

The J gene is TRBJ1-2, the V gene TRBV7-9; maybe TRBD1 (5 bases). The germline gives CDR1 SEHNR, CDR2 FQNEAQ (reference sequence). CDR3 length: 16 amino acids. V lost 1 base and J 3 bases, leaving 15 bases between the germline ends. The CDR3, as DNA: TGTGCCAGCAGCTTAGATGGGGCTTGGGCGGACTATGGCTACACCTTC. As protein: CASSLDGAWADYGYTF.

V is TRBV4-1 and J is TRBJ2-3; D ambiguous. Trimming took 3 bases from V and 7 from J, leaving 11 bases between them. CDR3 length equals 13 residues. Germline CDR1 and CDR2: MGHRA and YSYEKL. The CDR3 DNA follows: TGCGCCAGCAGCCATGAATTGCAGAATACGCAGTATTTT. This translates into CASSHELQNTQYF.

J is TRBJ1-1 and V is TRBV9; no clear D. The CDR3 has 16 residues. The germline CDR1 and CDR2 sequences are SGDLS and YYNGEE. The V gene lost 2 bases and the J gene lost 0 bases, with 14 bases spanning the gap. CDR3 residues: CASSVNPETLNTEAFF. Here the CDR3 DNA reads TGTGCCAGCAGCGTGAACCCCGAGACACTGAACACTGAAGCTTTCTTT. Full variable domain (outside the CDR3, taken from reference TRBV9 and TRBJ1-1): DSGVTQTPKHLITATGQRVTLRCSPRSGDLSVYWYQQSLDQGLQFLIQYYNGEERAKGNILERFSAQQFPDLHSELNLSSLELGDSALYFCASSVNPETLNTEAFFGQGTRLTVV.

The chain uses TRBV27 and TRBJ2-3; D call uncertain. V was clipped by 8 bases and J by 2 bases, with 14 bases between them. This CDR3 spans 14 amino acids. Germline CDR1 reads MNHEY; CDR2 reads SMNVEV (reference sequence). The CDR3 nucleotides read TGTGCCAGCGGACCTGTCTTCCCCACAGATACGCAGTATTTT. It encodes CASGPVFPTDTQYF.

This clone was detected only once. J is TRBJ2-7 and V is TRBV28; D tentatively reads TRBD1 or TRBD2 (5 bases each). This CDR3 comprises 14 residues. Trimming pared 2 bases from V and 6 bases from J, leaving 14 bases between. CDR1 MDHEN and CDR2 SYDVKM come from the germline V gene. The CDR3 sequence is CASSLLIPGPEQYF. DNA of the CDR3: TGTGCCAGCAGTTTACTAATCCCGGGACCCGAGCAGTACTTC.

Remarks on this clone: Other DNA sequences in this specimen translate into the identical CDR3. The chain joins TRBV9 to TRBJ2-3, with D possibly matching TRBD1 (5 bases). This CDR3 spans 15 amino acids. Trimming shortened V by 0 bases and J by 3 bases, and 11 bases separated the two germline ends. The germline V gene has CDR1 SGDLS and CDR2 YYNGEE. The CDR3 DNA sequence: TGTGCCAGCAGCGTAGGGGGCCTAGGGACAGATACGCAGTATTTT. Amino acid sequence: CASSVGGLGTDTQYF.

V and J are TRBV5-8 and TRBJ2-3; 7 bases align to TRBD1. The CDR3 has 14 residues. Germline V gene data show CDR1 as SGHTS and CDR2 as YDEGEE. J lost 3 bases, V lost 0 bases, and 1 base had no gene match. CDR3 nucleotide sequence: TGTGCCAGCAGCTTGGACAGGGGTACAGATACGCAGTATTTT. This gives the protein CASSLDRGTDTQYF.

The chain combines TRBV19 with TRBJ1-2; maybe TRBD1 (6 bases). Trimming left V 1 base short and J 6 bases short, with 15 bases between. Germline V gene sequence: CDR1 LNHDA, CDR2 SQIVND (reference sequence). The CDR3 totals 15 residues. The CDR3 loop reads CASSIGSGAGNGYTF. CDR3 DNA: TGTGCCAGTAGTATAGGTTCGGGGGCGGGGAATGGCTACACCTTC.

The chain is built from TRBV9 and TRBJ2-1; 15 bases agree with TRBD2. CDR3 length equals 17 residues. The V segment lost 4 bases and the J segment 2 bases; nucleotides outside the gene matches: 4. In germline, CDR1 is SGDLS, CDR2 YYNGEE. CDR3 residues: CASSFRTSGRAYNEQFF. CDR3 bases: TGTGCCAGCAGCTTCAGGACTAGCGGGAGGGCCTACAATGAGCAGTTCTTC.

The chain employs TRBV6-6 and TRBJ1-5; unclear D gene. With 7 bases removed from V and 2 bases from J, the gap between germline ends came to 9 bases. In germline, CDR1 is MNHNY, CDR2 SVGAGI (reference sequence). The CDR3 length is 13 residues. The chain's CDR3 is CASTHQGNQPQHF. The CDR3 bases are TGTGCCAGCACCCACCAGGGCAATCAGCCCCAGCATTTT.

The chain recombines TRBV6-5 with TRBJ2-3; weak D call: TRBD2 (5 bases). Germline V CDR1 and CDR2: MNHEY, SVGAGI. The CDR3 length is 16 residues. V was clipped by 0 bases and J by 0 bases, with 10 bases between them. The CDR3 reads CASSYSRESSTDTQYF. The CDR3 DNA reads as TGTGCCAGCAGTTACTCGAGGGAGTCTAGCACAGATACGCAGTATTTT.